The entry below gives a single T cell receptor (beta chain) sequence along with its context. The antigen is not known. The study ran its PCR with 60 Vbeta and 13 Jbeta primers. Produced via immunoSEQ multiplex PCR; TCRdb's table is partial and in-frame only. The table records over 100,000 clones, 74% of them present only once. This entry comes from a study of cytomegalovirus exposure and HLA in healthy donors. In the study overall: Earlier work reported some 110 million unique TCR beta sequences from 170 million or so T cells.

The study's findings and limits: Sequences of the TCR beta chain were said to predict the HLA-A and HLA-B alleles of most subjects accurately. By HLA locus, TCR association rates varied in a later analysis, with DRB1 showing the most and HLA-C the fewest.

The donors comprised healthy bone marrow donors. This TCR came from a human donor in good health. The sample consisted of PBMCs.

CDR3 loop: CASSKGASTGELFF. DNA of the CDR3: TGTGCCAGTAGTAAAGGGGCTTCCACCGGGGAGCTGTTTTTT. This chain uses TRBV19 with TRBJ2-2; tentatively, D is TRBD1 (5 bases). The length of the CDR3 is 14 residues. Deletions cut 4 bases from V and 4 bases from J, with 10 bases between. Per germline, CDR1 LNHDA and CDR2 SQIVND (reference sequence). The whole variable domain, filled in from reference TRBV19 and TRBJ2-2, reads DGGITQSPKYLFRKEGQNVTLSCEQNLNHDAMYWYRQDPGQGLRLIYYSQIVNDFQKGDIAEGYSVSREKKESFPLTVTSAQKNPTAFYLCASSKGASTGELFFGEGSRLTVL.